The 31 T cell receptor beta chains reported below all come from one sample, sequenced in a study of T cells in Graves' hyperthyroidism and ophthalmopathy. Authors of the study amplified TCR beta CDR3 regions from RNA transcripts. The study used the HTBI primer set for a first-round RT-PCR of the TCR CDR3. TCRdb reanalysed the multiplex PCR reads using MiXCR and keeps one entry per CDR3 protein. The sample carries some 360,000 distinct CDR3 sequences, 15% to 20% recorded once. Sequencing input: blood. All receptors derive from a woman in her thirties or forties with Graves' ophthalmopathy.

This clonotype was seen at least ten times. The gene calls are TRBV10-2 and TRBJ1-2; D unresolved. The CDR3 is made up of 13 amino acids. Germline-derived CDR1 and CDR2 are WSHSY and SAAADI. Trimming shortened V by 6 bases and J by 8 bases, and 16 bases separated the two germline ends. CDR3 protein: CASRVSSNGGYTF. The CDR3 DNA sequence: TGCGCCAGCAGAGTGAGCTCAAACGGCGGCTACACCTTC.

This clonotype was counted ten times or more. Sequence at one end of the junction differs from germline and may be a read error. This sequence joins TRBV30 and TRBJ1-2, with D uncertain. The CDR3 totals 11 residues. Germline loops: CDR1 GTSNPN, CDR2 SVGIG (reference sequence). The chain's CDR3 is CAWSSNHGYTF. The CDR3 region has the DNA TGTGCCTGGAGTTCTAACCATGGCTACACCTTC.

The chain joins TRBV15 to TRBJ1-5; no clear D gene. From germline, CDR1 is LNHNV and CDR2 YYDKDF (reference sequence). CDR3 size: 13 residues. V shed 1 base and J shed 4 bases, with 5 bases lying between them. Here the CDR3 reads CATSRVANQPQHF. CDR3 bases: TGTGCCACCAGCAGAGTGGCAAATCAGCCCCAGCATTTT.

There are many counts of this clonotype. The chain is built from TRBV13 and TRBJ1-2, with 9 bases matching TRBD1. The germline V gene encodes CDR1 PRHDT and CDR2 FYEKMQ (reference sequence). CDR3 size: 15 residues. The V gene end was trimmed by 3 bases and the J gene end by 8 bases; junction bases not matched to a gene: 10. This chain's CDR3 is CASSFPAGTGKGYTF. Here the CDR3 DNA reads TGTGCCAGCAGCTTTCCAGCCGGGACAGGGAAAGGCTACACCTTC.

Ten or more counts support this clonotype. This rearrangement joins TRBV27 to TRBJ2-7; D is uncertain. This CDR3 contains 14 residues. Germline V gene data show CDR1 as MNHEY and CDR2 as SMNVEV (reference sequence). Trimming took off 2 bases at V and 3 bases at J, with 11 bases between the two ends. In DNA, the CDR3 is TGTGCCAGCAGTTTAAATGCAGGAAGCTACGAGCAGTACTTC. Translation gives CASSLNAGSYEQYF.

This clonotype was seen at least ten times. The chain combines TRBV20-1 with TRBJ1-5, with D possibly matching TRBD1 (5 bases). Trimming stripped 5 bases from V and 4 bases from J, with 12 bases between. The CDR3 has 13 residues. Germline V gene lookup returns CDR1 DFQATT and CDR2 SNEGSKA (reference sequence). The CDR3: CSAPRGGNQPQHF. In nucleotides, the CDR3 is TGCAGTGCTCCCCGCGGGGGGAATCAGCCCCAGCATTTT.

The chain couples TRBV2 to TRBJ1-2; D is uncertain. The germline gives CDR1 SNHLY, CDR2 FYNNEI. The CDR3 consists of 13 residues. Between the trimmed V and J ends, which lost 6 bases and 6 bases, there was a span of 14 bases. The CDR3 DNA reads as TGTGCCAGCAGAGCGCTAGAGAGGGATGGCTACACCTTC. Protein product: CASRALERDGYTF.

This chain connects TRBV18 to TRBJ1-3, with D hard to call. Germline V lookup: CDR1 KGHSH, CDR2 LQKENI. With 5 bases removed from V and 2 bases from J, the gap between germline ends came to 10 bases. The CDR3 sequence is 14 residues long. The CDR3, as DNA: TGTGCCAGCTCAGTCCCAGTTCCTGGAAACACCATATATTTT. Translating it yields CASSVPVPGNTIYF.

This clonotype was detected ten times or more. The chain uses TRBV20-1 and TRBJ2-7, with 8 bases aligning to TRBD2. Germline CDR1 is DFQATT and CDR2 is SNEGSKA (reference sequence). The CDR3 is 16 amino acids. V shed 5 bases and J 7 bases; nucleotides not matched to a gene: 19. DNA for the CDR3: TGCAGTGCTGGCAAAGACCCTAGCGGGCCAGCAGGGGAGCAGTACTTC. Translating it yields CSAGKDPSGPAGEQYF.

This clonotype has just a few counts. This rearrangement joins TRBV9 to TRBJ1-1; the D gene is possibly TRBD1 (6 bases). The germline CDR1 and CDR2 sequences are SGDLS and YYNGEE. This CDR3 is built from 16 residues. Trimming took off 0 bases at V and 4 bases at J, with 16 bases between the two ends. In DNA, the CDR3 is TGTGCCAGCAGCGTAGGGGTACCAGGGGCCGGCACTGAAGCTTTCTTT. Protein: CASSVGVPGAGTEAFF.

This clonotype was observed many times. J is TRBJ2-7 and V is TRBV6-2 or TRBV6-3; 10 bases align to TRBD2. This CDR3 has 18 amino acids. Germline V gene data show CDR1 as MNHEY and CDR2 as SVGEGT. V was pared by 0 bases and J by 6 bases, with 14 bases of the junction left unmatched. Here the CDR3 reads CASSYSTLLAGESSEQYF. DNA of the CDR3: TGTGCCAGCAGTTACTCGACGTTGCTAGCGGGAGAGTCGAGCGAGCAGTACTTC.

This clonotype has a count of ten or more. The rearrangement joins TRBV7-2 to TRBJ1-5, with 9 bases identical to TRBD1. Germline trimming cut 5 bases from V and 6 bases from J; bases unmatched to any gene: 8. Per the germline V gene, CDR1 is SGHTA and CDR2 is FQGNSA. There are 15 residues in the CDR3. The CDR3 coding sequence is TGTGCCAGCAGCCACACAGGGGGCTCGGGTCAGCCCCAGCATTTT. Residues: CASSHTGGSGQPQHF.

This clonotype was observed at least ten times. V gene TRBV6-1 combines with J gene TRBJ1-5; no reliable D call. Germline values: CDR1 MNHNS, CDR2 SASEGT. Trimming removed 6 bases at V and 2 bases at J, with 14 bases between. The CDR3 is made up of 15 amino acids. CDR3 nucleotide sequence: TGTGCCAGCAGGCCCAGAGGAAGGGGCAATCAGCCCCAGCATTTT. As protein: CASRPRGRGNQPQHF.

This clonotype came up many times. This rearrangement joins TRBV5-1 to TRBJ1-1; D may be TRBD1 (5 bases). The CDR3 consists of 12 residues. Trimming cost V 3 bases and J 5 bases, with 8 bases left between them. Germline lookup yields CDR1 SGHRS and CDR2 YFSETQ. The CDR3 DNA follows: TGCGCCAGCAGCTACGAGGGGACTGAAGCTTTCTTT. It translates to CASSYEGTEAFF.

The J gene is TRBJ2-6, the V gene TRBV12-3 or TRBV12-4; D gene uncertain. The CDR3 is 15 residues long. Deletions cut 3 bases from V and 2 bases from J, with 8 bases between. The CDR3 region has the DNA TGTGCCAGCAGTTTTCGGGTTGCTGGGGCCAACGTCCTGACTTTC. As protein: CASSFRVAGANVLTF.

This clonotype was counted ten times or more. This chain links TRBV7-2 with TRBJ1-2; D unresolved. Looked up from germline, CDR1 is SGHTA and CDR2 is FQGNSA. Trimming removed 4 bases at V and 3 bases at J, with 6 bases between. The CDR3 consists of 12 residues. The CDR3, as DNA: TGTGCCAGCAGCTCTAGATACTATGGCTACACCTTC. It encodes CASSSRYYGYTF. The full variable domain, rest sourced from reference TRBV7-2 and TRBJ1-2, is GAGVSQSPSNKVTEKGKDVELRCDPISGHTALYWYRQSLGQGLEFLIYFQGNSAPDKSGLPSDRFSAERTGGSVSTLTIQRTQQEDSAVYLCASSSRYYGYTFGSGTRLTVV.

In its sample, this clonotype was seen many times. The chain employs TRBV19 and TRBJ1-1, with no clear D. This CDR3 has 15 amino acids. The V end lost 4 bases, the J end lost 1 base, and 13 bases lay between the germline ends. Per germline, CDR1 LNHDA and CDR2 SQIVND (reference sequence). The CDR3 DNA sequence: TGTGCCAGTAGTACAGCGAGACCAACGAACACTGAAGCTTTCTTT. Protein: CASSTARPTNTEAFF. The variable domain in full, with the rest retrieved from reference TRBV19 and TRBJ1-1, is DGGITQSPKYLFRKEGQNVTLSCEQNLNHDAMYWYRQDPGQGLRLIYYSQIVNDFQKGDIAEGYSVSREKKESFPLTVTSAQKNPTAFYLCASSTARPTNTEAFFGQGTRLTVV.

This clonotype was counted at least ten times. The chain recombines TRBV7-8 with TRBJ1-1; 7 bases are a match to TRBD1. Losses at the gene ends were 0 bases for V and 1 base for J; bases not matched to a gene: 2. Germline V lookup: CDR1 SGHVS, CDR2 FQNEAQ. The CDR3 runs to 15 residues. The DNA for the CDR3 is TGTGCCAGCAGCTTAGCCGGGACAGCGAACACTGAAGCTTTCTTT. This gives the protein CASSLAGTANTEAFF.

This clonotype appeared many times. The V call is TRBV2, the J call TRBJ1-1, with D uncertain. The CDR3 is made up of 12 amino acids. The V end was cut by 11 bases, the J end by 9 bases, with 19 bases between. In germline, CDR1 is SNHLY, CDR2 FYNNEI. The CDR3 is CAGTESRWKAFF. As DNA, the CDR3 is TGTGCCGGAACGGAATCGAGGTGGAAAGCTTTCTTT.

The rearrangement uses TRBV7-2 and TRBJ2-7, with a possible D match to TRBD2 (6 bases). This CDR3 has 13 amino acids. The ends were cut back, 4 bases at V and 3 bases at J, with 10 bases in the middle. Germline-derived CDR1 and CDR2 are SGHTA and FQGNSA. CDR3 amino acids: CASSSSGYYEQYF. The CDR3 DNA follows: TGTGCCAGCAGCTCAAGCGGGTACTACGAGCAGTACTTC.

The J gene is TRBJ2-7, the V gene TRBV7-2; weak D call: TRBD1 (6 bases). Trimming removed 5 bases at V and 2 bases at J, with 16 bases between. The CDR3 loop spans 15 amino acids. CDR1 and CDR2 from the germline V gene are SGHTA and FQGNSA. CDR3 nucleotide sequence: TGTGCCAGCAGCCAGGGATTTGGGGGCGCCTACGAGCAGTACTTC. This codes for CASSQGFGGAYEQYF.

The sample holds many counts of this clonotype. This chain links TRBV6-5 with TRBJ1-5, with D perhaps matching TRBD1 (5 bases). The CDR3 extends over 15 amino acids. Germline loops: CDR1 MNHEY, CDR2 SVGAGI. Trimming pared 4 bases from V and 3 bases from J, leaving 13 bases between. The CDR3 DNA sequence: TGTGCCAGCAGTTTCGATGGGGGTGCCAATCAGCCCCAGCATTTT. Its protein product is CASSFDGGANQPQHF.

This clonotype was found many times. V is TRBV20-1 and J is TRBJ1-1; D not certain. CDR1 and CDR2 (germline): DFQATT, SNEGSKA (reference sequence). The CDR3 has 11 amino acids. V was clipped by 3 bases and J by 4 bases, with 6 bases between them. CDR3 coding DNA: TGCAGTGCTAGCAGAGTCACTGAAGCTTTCTTT. The encoded protein is CSASRVTEAFF.

This clonotype was detected ten times or more. This sequence joins TRBV2 and TRBJ2-4; TRBD2 aligns across 7 bases. In germline, CDR1 is SNHLY, CDR2 FYNNEI. The CDR3 consists of 13 residues. The V gene end was trimmed by 2 bases and the J gene end by 6 bases; junction bases not matched to a gene: 1. In nucleotides, the CDR3 is TGTGCCAGCAGTGAAACTAGCGCAAACATTCAGTACTTC. Residues: CASSETSANIQYF.

This clonotype was recorded many times. The chain combines TRBV9 with TRBJ2-7, with D maybe TRBD1 (6 bases). CDR1 and CDR2 (germline): SGDLS, YYNGEE. There are 13 residues in the CDR3. The V end was cut by 2 bases, the J end by 3 bases, with 9 bases between. The CDR3 region is CASSVADSYEQYF. CDR3 in DNA: TGTGCCAGCAGCGTGGCGGACAGCTACGAGCAGTACTTC. Full variable domain (remainder filled in from reference TRBV9 and TRBJ2-7): DSGVTQTPKHLITATGQRVTLRCSPRSGDLSVYWYQQSLDQGLQFLIQYYNGEERAKGNILERFSAQQFPDLHSELNLSSLELGDSALYFCASSVADSYEQYFGPGTRLTVT.

There are many counts of this clonotype. The rearrangement uses TRBV28 and TRBJ2-5, with TRBD1 matching 8 bases. The CDR3 loop spans 15 amino acids. V shed 6 bases, J shed 3 bases, and the junction held 9 bases outside the gene matches. Per germline, CDR1 MDHEN and CDR2 SYDVKM. CDR3 DNA sequence: TGTGCCAGCAGCCCCGGACAGGGTCGGGAAGAGACCCAGTACTTC. As protein: CASSPGQGREETQYF. Complete variable domain (other parts from reference TRBV28 and TRBJ2-5): DVKVTQSSRYLVKRTGEKVFLECVQDMDHENMFWYRQDPGLGLRLIYFSYDVKMKEKGDIPEGYSVSREKKERFSLILESASTNQTSMYLCASSPGQGREETQYFGPGTRLLVL.

There are many counts of this clonotype. The chain has TRBV6-2 or TRBV6-3 and TRBJ1-1; 10 nucleotides align to TRBD1. From germline, CDR1 is MNHEY and CDR2 SVGEGT. With 6 bases clipped from V and 3 bases from J, the junction kept 4 bases outside the gene matches. The CDR3 is 14 residues long. The CDR3: CASRDRGGYTEAFF. The CDR3 coding sequence is TGTGCCAGCAGGGACAGGGGGGGTTACACTGAAGCTTTCTTT.

This clonotype was observed at least ten times. The chain employs TRBV28 and TRBJ2-4; TRBD2 might be the D (5 bases). With 3 bases removed from V and 6 bases from J, the gap between germline ends came to 9 bases. CDR3 length equals 13 residues. Germline assignment: CDR1 MDHEN and CDR2 SYDVKM. The DNA for the CDR3 is TGTGCCAGCAGTTTTGGACTTCGAAACATTCAGTACTTC. Its translation: CASSFGLRNIQYF.

This clonotype was seen ten or more times. V is TRBV11-1 and J is TRBJ1-1; D not certain. Germline CDR1 is SGHAT and CDR2 is FQDESV (reference sequence). The CDR3 extends over 17 amino acids. Trimming took 5 bases from V and 2 from J, leaving 21 bases between them. The CDR3 DNA reads TGTGCCAGCAGCCCCCCGGTCCCAACTATCCTAAACACTGAAGCTTTCTTT. Residues: CASSPPVPTILNTEAFF.

This clonotype was observed many times. The chain couples TRBV28 to TRBJ2-4, with D maybe TRBD2 (5 bases). There are 16 residues in the CDR3. The germline V gene encodes CDR1 MDHEN and CDR2 SYDVKM. Trimming left V 6 bases short and J 4 bases short, with 19 bases between. The CDR3 spells CASRLDQRGLKNIQYF. For the CDR3, the DNA is TGTGCCAGCAGACTCGATCAAAGAGGGCTTAAAAACATTCAGTACTTC.

This clonotype was seen at least ten times. V gene TRBV11-2 combines with J gene TRBJ2-2; weak D call: TRBD2 (5 bases). This CDR3 has 15 amino acids. V lost 1 base and J 5 bases, leaving 11 bases between the germline ends. Germline V gives CDR1 SGHAT, CDR2 FQNNGV. The CDR3: CASSLGGYATGELFF. DNA of the CDR3: TGTGCCAGCAGCTTAGGAGGGTACGCAACCGGGGAGCTGTTTTTT.